This TCR beta chain was identified during a study of T cell repertoires and Cas9 in healthy adults. The data were produced by immunoSEQ multiplex PCR, yet TCRdb's version contains in-frame clones alone and is incomplete. The sample lists over 12,000 clones; roughly 89% were seen once. V was pared by 5 bases and J by 5 bases, with 6 bases of the junction left unmatched. The germline V gene encodes CDR1 SGHTA and CDR2 FQGNSA. The CDR3 extends over 15 amino acids. This sequence originates from a human donor in good health. The sample was Tregs (CD4+, CD25+, CD127-, CD137-, CD154-) from PBMCs; culture status not recorded. The chain carries TRBV7-2 and TRBJ1-2; 12 bases are a match to TRBD1. The CDR3 DNA follows: TGTGCCAGCAGCCCCGGGACAGGGGGCAGGTATGGCTACACCTTC. This encodes CASSPGTGGRYGYTF.